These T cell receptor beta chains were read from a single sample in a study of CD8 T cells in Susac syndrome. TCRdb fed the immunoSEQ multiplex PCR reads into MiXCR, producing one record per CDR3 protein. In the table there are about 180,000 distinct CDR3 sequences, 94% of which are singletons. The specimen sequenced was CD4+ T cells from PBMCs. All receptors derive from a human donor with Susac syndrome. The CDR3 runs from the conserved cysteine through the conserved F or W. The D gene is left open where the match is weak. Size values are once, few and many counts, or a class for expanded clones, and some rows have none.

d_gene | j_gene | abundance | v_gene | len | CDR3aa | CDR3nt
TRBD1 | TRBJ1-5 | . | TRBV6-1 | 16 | CASSQRTGPTNQPQHF | TGTGCCAGCAGTCAAAGGACAGGCCCGACGAATCAGCCCCAGCATTTT
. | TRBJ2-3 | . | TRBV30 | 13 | CAWTSWSTDTQYF | TGTGCCTGGACTAGCTGGAGCACAGATACGCAGTATTTT
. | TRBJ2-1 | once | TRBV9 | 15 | CASSVAGWGVNEQFF | TGTGCCAGCAGCGTTGCAGGGTGGGGTGTAAATGAGCAGTTCTTC
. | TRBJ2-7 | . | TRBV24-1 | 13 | CATSDSQGWKQYF | TGTGCCACCAGTGACTCACAGGGCTGGAAGCAGTACTTC
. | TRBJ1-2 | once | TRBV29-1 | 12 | CSVDMNRDGYTF | TGCAGCGTTGACATGAACAGGGACGGCTACACCTTC
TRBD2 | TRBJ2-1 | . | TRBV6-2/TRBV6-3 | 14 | CASSSQRGYNEQFF | TGTGCCAGCAGCTCCCAGCGGGGCTACAATGAGCAGTTCTTC
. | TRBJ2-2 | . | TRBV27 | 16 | CASSLVLATNTGELFF | TGTGCCAGCAGTTTAGTTTTGGCAACGAACACCGGGGAGCTGTTTTTT
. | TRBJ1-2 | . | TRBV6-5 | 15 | CASSPWPRRDYGYTF | TGTGCCAGCAGCCCCTGGCCAAGGAGGGACTATGGCTACACCTTC
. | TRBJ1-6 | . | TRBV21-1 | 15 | CASSSHPRNREGVHF | TGTGCCAGCAGCTCTCACCCGAGAAACAGGGAAGGCGTCCACTTT
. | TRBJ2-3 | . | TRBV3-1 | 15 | CASSQGWRITDTQYF | TGTGCCAGCAGCCAAGGTTGGAGGATCACAGATACGCAGTATTTT
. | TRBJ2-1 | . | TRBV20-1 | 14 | CSASWGGPYNEQFF | TGCAGTGCTAGTTGGGGGGGCCCTTACAATGAGCAGTTCTTC
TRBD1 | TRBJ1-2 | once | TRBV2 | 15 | CASSTTGDDGYGYTF | TGTGCCAGCAGTACTACAGGGGATGACGGCTATGGCTACACCTTC
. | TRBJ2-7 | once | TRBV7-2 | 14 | CASSFGRSSYEQYF | TGTGCCAGCAGCTTTGGCAGAAGCTCCTACGAGCAGTACTTC
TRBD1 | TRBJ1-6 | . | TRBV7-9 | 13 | CASSGTGGGPLHF | TGTGCCAGCAGCGGGACAGGGGGTGGACCCCTCCACTTT
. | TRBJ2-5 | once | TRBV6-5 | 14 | CASSYRSREETQYF | TGTGCCAGCAGTTACCGGTCGAGGGAGGAGACCCAGTACTTC
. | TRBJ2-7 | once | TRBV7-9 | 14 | CASSGLLSSYEQYF | TGTGCCAGCAGTGGTCTACTGAGCTCCTACGAGCAGTACTTC
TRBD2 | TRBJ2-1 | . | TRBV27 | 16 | CASSLNVGGGRSEQFF | TGTGCCAGCAGTTTAAATGTTGGGGGGGGACGCAGTGAGCAGTTCTTC
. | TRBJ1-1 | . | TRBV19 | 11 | CASVRDQEAFF | TGTGCCAGTGTTCGGGACCAGGAAGCTTTCTTT
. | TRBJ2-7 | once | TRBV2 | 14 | CASEGLESAYEQYF | TGTGCCAGTGAAGGCCTAGAAAGTGCGTACGAGCAGTACTTC
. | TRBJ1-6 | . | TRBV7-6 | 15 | CASSSTGQENSPLHF | TGTGCCAGCAGCTCCACCGGGCAGGAGAATTCACCCCTCCACTTT
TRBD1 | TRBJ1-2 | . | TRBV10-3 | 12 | CATTTGDGGYTF | TGTGCCACAACTACAGGGGATGGTGGCTACACCTTC
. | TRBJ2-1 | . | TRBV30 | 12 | CAWGLVGNEQFF | TGTGCCTGGGGGCTAGTGGGTAATGAGCAGTTCTTC
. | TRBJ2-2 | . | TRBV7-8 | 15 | CASSLAGQNTGELFF | TGTGCCAGCAGCTTAGCGGGACAGAACACCGGGGAGCTGTTTTTT
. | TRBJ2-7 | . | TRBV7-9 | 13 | CASSTQGAYEQYF | TGTGCCAGCAGCACCCAAGGGGCCTACGAGCAGTACTTC